The TCR beta chain described here comes from a study of PD-1 blockade in classical Hodgkin lymphoma. Sample time point: cycle 4 day 1 (C4D1), after six to seven weeks of nivolumab. Every patient had relapsed following autologous stem cell transplantation, and cohorts differed in brentuximab vedotin exposure. Findings of the study overall: TCR diversity at baseline was reported to be reduced in newly diagnosed patients relative to healthy donors. Baseline diversity resembling that of newly diagnosed patients was seen in complete responders.

Regarding this clone: No antigen is known for it.

CDR3 length: 15 residues. Germline V gene sequence: CDR1 SNHLY, CDR2 FYNNEI. Trimming at V came to 0 bases and at J to 7 bases, leaving 5 bases not matched to a gene. Here immunoSEQ multiplex PCR was the method, and the copy in TCRdb shows in-frame clones only, minus some. The sample has around 20,000 clones, approximately 80% seen once. This TCR derives from a human donor with classical Hodgkin lymphoma. The chain combines TRBV2 with TRBJ2-1, with 8 bases aligning to TRBD2. The sequenced sample was peripheral blood mononuclear cells (PBMCs), obtained before the fourth cycle of nivolumab. The chain's CDR3 is CASSEAGLAGNEQFF. The DNA of the CDR3 is TGTGCCAGCAGTGAAGCCGGACTAGCCGGGAATGAGCAGTTCTTC.